This T cell receptor beta chain was sequenced during a study of STAT3 mutations in large granular lymphocyte leukemia. General study findings and limits: Every T-LGLL patient had at least one immunodominant TCRbeta clonotype. After therapy, 6 of 18 patients switched clonotypes, all new clones STAT3 wild type.

Each sample's TCRbeta library yielded on average around 41,000 productive templates. This table comes from immunoSEQ multiplex PCR, and its TCRdb copy is limited to in-frame clones, with some not included. The sample records about 19,000 clones, about 90% being singletons. As regards this clone: Its antigen is not known.

The germline gives CDR1 MNHEY, CDR2 SVGAGI. This CDR3 is built from 15 residues. V lost 0 bases and J lost 5, with 12 bases in between. Sequenced: peripheral blood mononuclear cells. The clonotype was recovered from a man in his sixties with T-cell large granular lymphocyte leukemia. Some clones in this sample may be carry-over from other donors' samples. The chain joins TRBV6-5 to TRBJ2-3; TRBD2 is a possible D gene (6 bases). This CDR3 reads CASSYSRERGDTQYF. The CDR3 nucleotides read TGTGCCAGCAGTTACTCTCGGGAGAGAGGAGATACGCAGTATTTT.